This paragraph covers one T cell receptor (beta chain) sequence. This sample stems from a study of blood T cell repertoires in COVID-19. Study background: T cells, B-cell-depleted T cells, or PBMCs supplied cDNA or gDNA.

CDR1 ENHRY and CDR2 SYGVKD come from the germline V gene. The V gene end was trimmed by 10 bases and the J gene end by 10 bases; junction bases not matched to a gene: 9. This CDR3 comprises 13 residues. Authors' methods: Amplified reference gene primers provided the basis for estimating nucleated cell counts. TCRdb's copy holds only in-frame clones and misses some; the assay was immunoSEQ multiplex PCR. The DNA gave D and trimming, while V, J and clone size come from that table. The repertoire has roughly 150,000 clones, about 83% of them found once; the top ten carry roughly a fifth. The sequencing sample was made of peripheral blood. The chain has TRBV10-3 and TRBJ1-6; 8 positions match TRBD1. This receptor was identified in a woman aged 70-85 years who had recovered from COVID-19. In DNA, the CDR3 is TGTGCCACCGGACAGGGTTTGAGGTCACCCCTCCACTTT. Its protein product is CATGQGLRSPLHF.